Ten or more counts support the clone carrying this TCR beta chain. The antigen is unknown. This entry comes from a study of cytomegalovirus exposure and HLA in healthy donors. Study observations and caveats: Solely CMV serostatus was available to characterize immune exposure. A further, later analysis showed that HLA-associated TCR beta chains (compared with equally common others) were more clonally expanded. The study listed around 150 cytomegalovirus-associated TCR beta chains. In vitro, a few CMV-associated chains proved specific for CMV antigens.

This CDR3 has 15 residues. The germline V gene encodes CDR1 SGDLS and CDR2 YYNGEE. V was shortened by 0 bases and J by 2 bases, with 10 bases between the two germline ends. The PCR was carried out with 60 Vbeta primers and 13 Jbeta primers. Libraries were prepared by immunoSEQ multiplex PCR; TCRdb keeps only in-frame clonotypes and omits some of them. The table has more than 65,000 clones, over 60% seen once. Sequencing input: PBMCs. This rearrangement joins TRBV9 to TRBJ2-3; D gene ambiguous. The TCR was taken from a female donor in good health and CMV-seronegative. CDR3 DNA: TGTGCCAGCAGCGTAGGTGGCTCGCCCACAGATACGCAGTATTTT. Translating gives CASSVGGSPTDTQYF.